This T cell receptor beta chain was found in a study of blood T cells in healthy people across ages. This clonotype occurred a few times. Its antigen is currently unknown. The total RNA that was extracted per sample amounted to at least 5.5 micrograms. Findings of the study overall: A greater number of naive CD4+ cells and higher diversity distinguished long-lived donors from aged donors. The recorded TCR beta diversity per million T cells decreased in a roughly linear manner with age. The study regarded diversity estimates from one million T cells as underestimates.

Together with a sample-barcoded 5' primer, a J-beta primer mix was included in a second PCR lasting about 6 to 12 cycles. One entry per CDR3 protein results from TCRdb running MiXCR on the 5' RACE reads. The sample lists roughly 700,000 distinct CDR3 sequences, more than 40% occurring once. This TCR was sampled from an older woman in good health. Sequencing was done on a sample of blood.

The CDR3 sequence is CASSMAEETQYF. CDR3 DNA: TGTGCCAGTAGTATGGCGGAAGAGACCCAGTACTTC. The chain carries TRBV19 and TRBJ2-5; D not resolved. Germline values: CDR1 LNHDA, CDR2 SQIVND (reference sequence). There are 12 residues in the CDR3. V was pared by 3 bases and J by 3 bases, with 5 bases between.